These T cell receptor beta chains were read from a single sample in a study of cytomegalovirus exposure and HLA in healthy donors. The data were produced by immunoSEQ multiplex PCR, yet TCRdb's version contains in-frame clones alone and is incomplete. The sample has about 94,000 clones, roughly three quarters seen once. The sequencing sample was made of PBMCs. These receptors all come from a woman in her forties in good health and CMV-seronegative. Each CDR3 is given with its conserved first and last residue. A D gene is named only where the DNA matches it firmly. Rows give clone size only sometimes, using once, few, many, or a class for an expanded clone.

d_call | clone_size | j_call | v_call | cdr3_nt | cdr3_aa
NA | NA | TRBJ1-2 | TRBV27 | TGTGCCAGCAGTCCCTCGACAGGTGGGTTGGGTTCCACCTTC | CASSPSTGGLGSTF
TRBD1 | NA | TRBJ1-3 | TRBV6-4 | TGTGCCAGCAGTGACCTAGGGGGCAAAACTGGAAACACCATATATTTT | CASSDLGGKTGNTIYF
TRBD1 | few | TRBJ1-1 | TRBV25-1 | TGTGCCAGCAGTTCCCCCGCGGGGACAGGGGGAAGGACTGAAGCTTTCTTT | CASSSPAGTGGRTEAFF
NA | NA | TRBJ1-5 | TRBV10-3 | TGTGCCATCAGTGAGCCCAAGGGGGTGGACAATCAGCCCCAGCATTTT | CAISEPKGVDNQPQHF
TRBD2 | NA | TRBJ2-5 | TRBV7-9 | TGTGCCAGCAGCTTAGTAGCGGGGGGGCCGGTGACCCAGTACTTC | CASSLVAGGPVTQYF
NA | few | TRBJ1-1 | TRBV7-9 | TGTGCCAGCAGCTTTTGGGTAGGGGGGGCCACTGAAGCTTTCTTT | CASSFWVGGATEAFF
TRBD2 | NA | TRBJ2-3 | TRBV30 | TGTGCCTGGAGGACTAGCGGGGGGAGCACGCAGTATTTT | CAWRTSGGSTQYF
TRBD1 | NA | TRBJ1-1 | TRBV7-2 | TGTGCCAGCAGCCCTGACAGGGGACGGACTGAAGCTTTCTTT | CASSPDRGRTEAFF
TRBD1 | NA | TRBJ1-2 | TRBV30 | TGTGCCTGGACCCGGGACAGAATAACCTATGGCTACACCTTC | CAWTRDRITYGYTF
TRBD1 | NA | TRBJ2-2 | TRBV7-9 | TGTGCCAGCAGCCCTTCCGACAGGGCCACCGGGGAGCTGTTTTTT | CASSPSDRATGELFF
TRBD1 | NA | TRBJ1-2 | TRBV19 | TGTGCCAGTAGTTCCGCCGGGACAGGGTATGGCTACACCTTC | CASSSAGTGYGYTF
NA | NA | TRBJ2-7 | TRBV5-4 | TGTGCCAGCACCCTTGGAGGGGGGGGGCAATACGAGCAGTACTTC | CASTLGGGGQYEQYF
TRBD2 | NA | TRBJ2-1 | TRBV9 | TGTGCCAGCAGCGTTTTTCAGGGACTAGCGGGCAATGAGCAGTTCTTC | CASSVFQGLAGNEQFF
TRBD1 | NA | TRBJ1-2 | TRBV9 | TGTGCCAGCAGCCCAACCCCCCTACAGGGGGCGAAAGGCTACACCTTC | CASSPTPLQGAKGYTF
TRBD1 | NA | TRBJ1-6 | TRBV4-3 | TGCGCCAGCAGCCAAGAGGCGGACAGGGGGCTTTCACCCCTCCACTTT | CASSQEADRGLSPLHF
TRBD1 | few | TRBJ1-5 | TRBV5-4 | TGTGCCAGCAGCTCCCGGGACAGCAATCAGCCCCAGAATTTT | CASSSRDSNQPQNF
NA | NA | TRBJ1-2 | TRBV5-6 | TGTGCCAGCAGCTTGCCCGGGTCGGCCCCTAACTATGGCTACACCTTC | CASSLPGSAPNYGYTF
TRBD2 | NA | TRBJ2-5 | TRBV5-4 | TGTGCCAGCAGCTTGTTTAGCTGGCGCGGGGGGACCCAGTACTTC | CASSLFSWRGGTQYF
NA | few | TRBJ2-3 | TRBV9 | TGTGCCAGCAGCGTCGGGGGTTCCCCATTCGATACGCAGTATTTT | CASSVGGSPFDTQYF
NA | NA | TRBJ2-7 | TRBV20-1 | TGCAGTGCAGGGGGAGTAGGCGAGCAGTACTTC | CSAGGVGEQYF
TRBD1 | few | TRBJ2-3 | TRBV18 | TGTGCCAGCTCACCACAGGGGGCTTGGACAGATACGCAGTATTTT | CASSPQGAWTDTQYF
NA | NA | TRBJ2-5 | TRBV10-3 | TGTGCCATCAGTGAGTCATCGGGGTTGGAGACCCAGTACTTC | CAISESSGLETQYF
NA | NA | TRBJ2-7 | TRBV7-2 | TGTGCCAGCAGCTTCGGACACCTTATGGAGCAGTACTTC | CASSFGHLMEQYF
NA | NA | TRBJ1-1 | TRBV6-5 | TGTGCCAGCAGTTCCCCACCGGCTGAAGCTTTCTTT | CASSSPPAEAFF
TRBD1 | once | TRBJ1-2 | TRBV6-1 | TGTGCCAGCTCCTCCGGGACAGGGTCTCGTGGCTACACCTTC | CASSSGTGSRGYTF
NA | NA | TRBJ1-1 | TRBV18 | TGTGCCAGCTCACAGTCAACAGTGAACACTGAAGCTTTCTTT | CASSQSTVNTEAFF
TRBD2 | NA | TRBJ2-2 | TRBV7-9 | TGTGCCAGCAGCTTAAACCGACTAGCAACCGGGGAGCTGTTTTTT | CASSLNRLATGELFF
NA | few | TRBJ1-1 | TRBV7-6 | TGTGCCAGCAGCTTAGCGGATGCAGGGGAAGCTTTCTTT | CASSLADAGEAFF
NA | NA | TRBJ1-1 | TRBV30 | TGTGCCTGGAGTGCTTTTTTGAACACTGAAGCTTTCTTT | CAWSAFLNTEAFF
NA | NA | TRBJ2-7 | TRBV4-1 | TGCGCCAGCAGCCGCGGAGAGCAGGGTTACGAGCAGTACTTC | CASSRGEQGYEQYF
TRBD1 | NA | TRBJ2-7 | TRBV2 | TGTGCCAGCATCACACCGCCGGGACAGGGGATGAGCGAGCAGTACTTC | CASITPPGQGMSEQYF
TRBD2 | NA | TRBJ2-7 | TRBV6-4 | TGTGCCAGTATGAAGGAGGCGGGGGGGTCCTACGAGCAGTACTTC | CASMKEAGGSYEQYF
NA | NA | TRBJ1-5 | TRBV7-9 | TGTGCCAGCAGCTTAAGCGGGTCCGCCCAGCCCCAGAATTTT | CASSLSGSAQPQNF
TRBD1 | NA | TRBJ2-7 | TRBV30 | TGTGCCTGGAGGACAGGGGGCTACGAGCAGTACTTC | CAWRTGGYEQYF
NA | NA | TRBJ2-2 | TRBV4-1 | TGCGCCAGCAGCCAAGGGGAAGGGGGACGCTCGAACACCGGGGAGCTGTTTTTT | CASSQGEGGRSNTGELFF
TRBD1 | NA | TRBJ1-2 | TRBV19 | TGTGCCAGTAGTCCTGGACAGGTCTATGGCTACCCCTTC | CASSPGQVYGYPF
TRBD1 | NA | TRBJ2-7 | TRBV6-5 | TGTGCCAGCAGCCCGGGACAGTCAGGTCGTGGGCAGTACTTC | CASSPGQSGRGQYF
TRBD1 | NA | TRBJ1-2 | TRBV6-5 | TGTGCCAGCAGTTACTCGACAGGGCGTGGCTACACCTTC | CASSYSTGRGYTF
TRBD1 | NA | TRBJ1-1 | TRBV28 | TGTGCCAGCAGCCTCGACAGGGGGGCCTCCATGAACACTGAAGCTTTCTTT | CASSLDRGASMNTEAFF
NA | NA | TRBJ1-3 | TRBV6-1 | TGTGCCAGCAGTGACCCCTTACTGAGCTCTGGAAACACCATATATTTT | CASSDPLLSSGNTIYF
TRBD1 | NA | TRBJ1-1 | TRBV27 | TGTGCCAGCCGGGAGGGGGACAGGGCTTTCACTGAAGCTTTCTTT | CASREGDRAFTEAFF
NA | NA | TRBJ2-5 | TRBV30 | TGTGCCTGGACTGTTATTGAGACCCAGTACTTC | CAWTVIETQYF
NA | NA | TRBJ1-6 | TRBV7-8 | TGTGCCAGCAGCACTCGACTGAGGGATTCACCCCTCCACTTT | CASSTRLRDSPLHF
NA | NA | TRBJ1-4 | TRBV7-2 | TGTGCCAGCAGCAGGGGGGGCAAGCGCACCTTTCCAAATGAAAAACTGTTTTTT | CASSRGGKRTFPNEKLFF
NA | NA | TRBJ2-3 | TRBV5-1 | TGCGCCAGCAGCTTGGGCCCAGGGGCAGATACGCAGTATTTT | CASSLGPGADTQYF